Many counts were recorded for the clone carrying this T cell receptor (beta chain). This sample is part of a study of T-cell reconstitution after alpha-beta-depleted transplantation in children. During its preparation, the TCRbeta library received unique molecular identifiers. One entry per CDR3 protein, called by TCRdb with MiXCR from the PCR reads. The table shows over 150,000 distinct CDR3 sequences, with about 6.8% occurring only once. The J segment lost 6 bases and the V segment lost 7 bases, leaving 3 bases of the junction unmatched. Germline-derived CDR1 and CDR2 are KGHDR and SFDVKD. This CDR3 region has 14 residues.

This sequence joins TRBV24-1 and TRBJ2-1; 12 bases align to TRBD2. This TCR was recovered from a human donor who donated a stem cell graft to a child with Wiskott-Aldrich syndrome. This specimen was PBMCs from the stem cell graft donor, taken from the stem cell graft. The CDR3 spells CATRSSGRVNEQFF. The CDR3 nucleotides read TGTGCCACCAGGTCTAGCGGGAGGGTCAATGAGCAGTTCTTC.